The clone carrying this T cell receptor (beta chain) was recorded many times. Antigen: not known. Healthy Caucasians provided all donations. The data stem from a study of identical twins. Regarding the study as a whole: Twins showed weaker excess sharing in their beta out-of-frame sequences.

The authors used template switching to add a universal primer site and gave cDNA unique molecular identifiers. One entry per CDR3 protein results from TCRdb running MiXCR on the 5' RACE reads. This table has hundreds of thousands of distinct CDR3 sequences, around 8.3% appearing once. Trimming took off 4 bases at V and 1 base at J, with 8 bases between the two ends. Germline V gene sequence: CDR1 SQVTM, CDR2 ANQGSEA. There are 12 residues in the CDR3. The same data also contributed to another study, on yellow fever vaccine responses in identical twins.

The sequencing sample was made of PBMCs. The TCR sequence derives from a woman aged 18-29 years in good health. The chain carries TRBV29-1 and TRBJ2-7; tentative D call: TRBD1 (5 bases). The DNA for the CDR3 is TGCAGCGTTGTGACAGCTTCCTACGAGCAGTACTTC. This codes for CSVVTASYEQYF.